This record covers a single TCR beta chain. What antigen it recognizes has not been identified. Base qualities are not at hand, and no much larger clone is one base apart. The sample originates from a study of OX40 agonist ivuxolimab in advanced cancers. In the study overall: Ivuxolimab was a fully human IgG2 agonistic monoclonal antibody targeting the costimulatory receptor OX40 (CD134). Intravenous ivuxolimab was administered to patients every 2 weeks at six dose levels: 0.01, 0.1, 0.3, 1.5, 3 and 10 mg/kg. Partial responses were achieved by three dose-escalation patients, of whom one had hepatocellular carcinoma and two had cutaneous melanoma. Prior anti-PD-1, anti-PD-L1 or anti-CTLA-4 therapy was permitted, and checkpoint inhibitors had been received by around 39% of dose-escalation patients. The paper reports the monotherapy dose-escalation portion (N = 52 patients) of the phase I ivuxolimab trial. The point of sequencing TCRbeta in the periphery was to test whether ivuxolimab changed TCR sequence diversity and drove clonal T-cell expansion. Of the 50 to 55 dose-escalation patients, hepatocellular carcinoma was present in around 20, melanoma in roughly 15, renal cell carcinoma in 9 and head and neck cancer in 9. The dose-escalation cohort was about 87% male with a mean age of 60 years, ranging from about 23 to 85.

The CDR3, from cysteine to phenylalanine, totals 14 residues. Of the read, only the CDR3 DNA is kept; its 42 bases are in frame from base 1. Per the germline V gene, SGHNT is the CDR1 and YENEEA is the CDR2. Trimming removed 1 base from V and 7 bases from J, leaving 8 bases between the germline ends. Patients with autoimmune disease history or receiving systemic immunosuppression were excluded from the trial. Peripheral blood for TCR sequencing was collected from all dose cohorts at baseline, on cycle 4 day 1, and on cycle 7 day 1. Samples came from an open-label, multicenter, first-in-human phase I dose-escalation trial of ivuxolimab. Adults with locally advanced or metastatic melanoma, renal cell carcinoma, hepatocellular carcinoma or head and neck squamous cell carcinoma were enrolled in the trial. CD4+ and CD8+ T cells were sorted separately from peripheral blood before TCR sequencing. For sequencing of the TCRbeta CDR3 region, genomic DNA was extracted from the sorted cells. TCRbeta CDR3 regions were sequenced using the immunoSEQ Assay. TCRdb obtained this table from immuneACCESS and retained in-frame rearrangements with V and J assigned. These tables miss some clones; where compared with another copy, unresolved V genes account for less than half of the shortfall, and the remainder is unexplained. Counted in this sample were 71,000 or so clones; about 89% of them appeared once. The ten largest clones capture around 0.79% of the sample.

The paper as a whole reports these results and caveats: Low levels of normalized T-cell clonal expansion were also seen in some patients who did not respond. Clonal expansion of both CD4+ and CD8+ blood T cells was observed from baseline to week 6 at doses 0.1 to 3.0 mg/kg. Partial responders in the 0.1-3.0 mg/kg groups had among the lowest normalized peripheral clonal expansion, especially among CD8+ T cells. After ivuxolimab, CD8+ T cells had more expanded clones than CD4+ T cells on average. The antigen specificity of the clonally expanded peripheral T cells was not determined.

The chain is assembled from TRBV11-3 and TRBJ1-6; no D segment can be confidently identified. This TCR derives from an adult with an advanced solid tumor such as melanoma, head and neck, liver or kidney cancer. The sample here was CD4+ or CD8+ T cells sorted from blood, taken in a trial of the OX40 agonist ivuxolimab. The bases are TGTGCCAGCAGCTTAGGACCGTCGAATTCACCCCTCCACTTT. Protein translation: CASSLGPSNSPLHF.